Each of the 31 T cell receptor beta chains below was sequenced from the same sample in a study of shared clonotypes between healthy human individuals. Data came from immunoSEQ multiplex PCR; TCRdb stores just in-frame clones and leaves some out. The table lists a few hundred thousand clones, around nine tenths of them singletons. Sequencing used memory CD8+ T cells sorted from blood. Regarding subset: CD45RO+ cells pooled with CCR7-negative TemRA cells. The source is a man aged 18 to 29 in good health.

The chain carries TRBV7-9 and TRBJ2-2, with 10 bases matching TRBD1. The germline V gene encodes CDR1 SEHNR and CDR2 FQNEAQ (reference sequence). J was trimmed by 2 bases and V by 2 bases; bases with no gene match: 2. There are 16 residues in the CDR3. The chain's CDR3 is CASSLRDRGNTGELFF. The CDR3 region has the DNA TGTGCCAGCAGCTTAAGGGACAGGGGAAACACCGGGGAGCTGTTTTTT.

V usage is TRBV30 and J usage is TRBJ2-1; no reliable D call. The CDR3 runs 15 residues. V dropped 1 base and J dropped 0 bases, with 10 bases sitting between them. In germline, CDR1 is GTSNPN, CDR2 SVGIG (reference sequence). This chain's CDR3 is CAWSEGSHSYNEQFF. CDR3 nucleotide sequence: TGTGCCTGGAGTGAGGGCAGTCACTCCTACAATGAGCAGTTCTTC.

This clone was seen once. The chain links TRBV2 to TRBJ2-3; 7 nucleotides match TRBD2. The ends lost 9 bases at V and 1 base at J; junction bases unmatched: 7. Germline CDR1 reads SNHLY; CDR2 reads FYNNEI. The length of the CDR3 is 14 residues. DNA of the CDR3: TGTGCCAGACCTGGCCGGGAGGGCACAGATACGCAGTATTTT. Amino acid sequence: CARPGREGTDTQYF.

This clone was found many times. The chain is built from TRBV2 and TRBJ1-2; D is unresolved. With 3 bases removed from V and 8 bases from J, the gap between germline ends came to 10 bases. Germline lookup yields CDR1 SNHLY and CDR2 FYNNEI. The CDR3 runs to 12 residues. This CDR3 is CASSDVAGGYTF. Here the CDR3 DNA reads TGTGCCAGCAGTGACGTCGCGGGGGGCTACACCTTC.

The chain carries TRBV6-5 and TRBJ2-5, with D possibly TRBD1 on 6 matching bases. The last part of the DNA fits TRBJ2-7 better; the J call may be wrong. There are 15 residues in the CDR3. The germline CDR1 and CDR2 sequences are MNHEY and SVGAGI. The DNA for the CDR3 is TGTGCCAGCAGTTACTCCTACAGGGCGGACTACGAGCAGTACTTC. Protein: CASSYSYRADYEQYF.

V is TRBV13 and J is TRBJ1-2, with 7 bases that match TRBD1. The CDR3 loop spans 14 amino acids. The germline V gene has CDR1 PRHDT and CDR2 FYEKMQ (reference sequence). The J segment lost 7 bases and the V segment lost 3 bases, leaving 8 bases of the junction unmatched. The DNA for the CDR3 is TGTGCCAGCAGCTTGTACGACAGGGTTGGTGGCTACACCTTC. This gives the protein CASSLYDRVGGYTF.

V gene TRBV18 combines with J gene TRBJ1-1; maybe TRBD1 (5 bases). V lost 3 bases to trimming and J lost 3 bases, with 11 bases between them. In germline, CDR1 is KGHSH, CDR2 LQKENI. CDR3 size: 14 residues. The CDR3 nucleotides are TGTGCCAGCTCACCGGTCGGGGACTACACTGAAGCTTTCTTT. It is translated as CASSPVGDYTEAFF.

The CDR3 DNA sequence: TGTGCCAGCAGCTTAGGCAGGGATCCATCCTATGGCTACACCTTC. Residues: CASSLGRDPSYGYTF. The chain joins TRBV7-9 to TRBJ1-2, with a possible D match to TRBD1 (5 bases). The CDR3 spans 15 residues. CDR1 is SEHNR, CDR2 FQNEAQ, per germline (reference sequence). V lost 1 base and J 4 bases, leaving 13 bases between the germline ends. Supplemented by reference TRBV7-9 and TRBJ1-2, the full variable domain reads DTGVSQNPRHKITKRGQNVTFRCDPISEHNRLYWYRQTLGQGPEFLTYFQNEAQLEKSRLLSDRFSAERPKGSFSTLEIQRTEQGDSAMYLCASSLGRDPSYGYTFGSGTRLTVV.

The chain carries TRBV6-6 and TRBJ2-2; D gene unclear. Germline V gene sequence: CDR1 MNHNY, CDR2 SVGAGI (reference sequence). Deletions cut 1 base from V and 3 bases from J, with 12 bases between. The CDR3 is 16 residues long. CDR3 region: CASSYYLIRYTGELFF. CDR3 bases: TGTGCCAGCAGTTACTACTTGATTAGATACACCGGGGAGCTGTTTTTT.

The chain carries TRBV7-6 and TRBJ2-7, with D unclear. Germline V gives CDR1 SGHVS, CDR2 FNYEAQ. This CDR3 contains 15 residues. Trimming stripped 3 bases from V and 0 bases from J, with 12 bases between. CDR3 DNA: TGTGCCAGCAGCTTTTCCTCCGACGCCTCCTACGAGCAGTACTTC. Its translation: CASSFSSDASYEQYF.

The chain recombines TRBV6-5 with TRBJ2-3, with D possibly called TRBD1 or TRBD2 (5 bases each). Trimming stripped 8 bases from V and 5 bases from J, with 14 bases between. Germline V gives CDR1 MNHEY, CDR2 SVGAGI. The length of the CDR3 is 13 residues. The CDR3 coding sequence is TGTGCCAGCTCCAGGGACCCCAGAGATACGCAGTATTTT. Encoded protein: CASSRDPRDTQYF.

The rearrangement joins TRBV4-1 to TRBJ2-5, with 9 bases aligning to TRBD2. The CDR3 length is 16 residues. CDR1 is MGHRA, CDR2 YSYEKL, per germline. V gave up 1 base and J gave up 1 base; unmatched junction bases: 4. The CDR3 bases are TGCGCCAGCAGCCAAGCTGAGACTAGCGGCCAAGAGACCCAGTACTTC. Translation gives CASSQAETSGQETQYF.

The chain recombines TRBV9 with TRBJ2-2, with 10 bases lining up with TRBD2. V trimming: 0 bases; J trimming: 0 bases; junction bases outside the gene matches: 8. The CDR3 length is 19 residues. CDR1 SGDLS and CDR2 YYNGEE come from the germline V gene. The CDR3 protein is CASSVALLAGVPNTGELFF. In nucleotides, the CDR3 is TGTGCCAGCAGCGTAGCTCTTCTAGCGGGAGTACCGAACACCGGGGAGCTGTTTTTT.

The CDR3 nucleotides are TGTGCTAGTGGTTTCACTAGCGGGAGGGCCGTCGGGGAGCTGTTTTTT. Translating gives CASGFTSGRAVGELFF. The rearrangement joins TRBV12-5 to TRBJ2-2, with 13 bases matching TRBD2. Trimming at V came to 3 bases and at J to 7 bases, leaving 5 bases not matched to a gene. The CDR3 length is 16 residues. Germline-derived CDR1 and CDR2 are LGHNT and FRNRAP.

The V and J genes are TRBV7-2 and TRBJ1-4, with D hard to call. CDR1 is SGHTA and CDR2 is FQGNSA in the germline V gene. This CDR3 is built from 14 residues. V was clipped by 6 bases and J by 6 bases, with 14 bases between them. For the CDR3, the DNA is TGTGCCAGCAGAAGAGTCCTCGGGGATGAAAAACTGTTTTTT. The encoded protein is CASRRVLGDEKLFF.

Details on this clone: Different DNA sequences within this sample yield the same CDR3. The chain links TRBV4-3 to TRBJ1-2; 8 positions agree with TRBD1. The trim removed 0 bases at V and 1 base at J, leaving 7 bases unmatched. Per germline, CDR1 LGHNA and CDR2 YSLEER. This CDR3 spans 17 amino acids. CDR3 sequence: CASSQDLGTGINYGYTF. Here the CDR3 DNA reads TGCGCCAGCAGCCAAGATCTAGGGACAGGAATTAACTATGGCTACACCTTC.

The chain uses TRBV10-3 and TRBJ2-7; tentatively, D is TRBD1 (6 bases). Germline assignment: CDR1 ENHRY and CDR2 SYGVKD. The CDR3 sequence is 15 residues long. V lost 5 bases and J 2 bases, leaving 16 bases between the germline ends. The CDR3 region has the DNA TGTGCCATCAGTTATTGGTTCTGGGGGCCCTACGAGCAGTACTTC. Translated, it gives CAISYWFWGPYEQYF.

This clone was seen just once. The genes are TRBV20-1 and TRBJ2-7; the D is unclear. The CDR3 is made up of 10 amino acids. CDR1 is DFQATT, CDR2 SNEGSKA, per germline (reference sequence). Trimming stripped 5 bases from V and 3 bases from J, with 5 bases between. The CDR3 loop is CSALNYEQYF. In DNA, the CDR3 is TGCAGTGCTCTTAACTACGAGCAGTACTTC.

V usage is TRBV19 and J usage is TRBJ2-2, with 8 nucleotides matching TRBD1. V was pared by 3 bases and J by 7 bases, with 7 bases of the junction left unmatched. This CDR3 is built from 15 residues. Germline CDR1 is LNHDA and CDR2 is SQIVND (reference sequence). The chain's CDR3 is CASSITGQGGGELFF. In DNA form, the CDR3 reads TGTGCCAGTAGTATCACAGGACAGGGCGGCGGGGAGCTGTTTTTT.

The genes are TRBV4-1 and TRBJ2-4; D tentatively fits TRBD1 or TRBD2 (5 bases each). CDR1 and CDR2 from the germline V gene are MGHRA and YSYEKL. This CDR3 spans 13 amino acids. Trimming removed 0 bases at V and 5 bases at J, with 5 bases between. CDR3 nucleotide sequence: TGCGCCAGCAGCCAAGAGGGGGAAAACATTCAGTACTTC. This translates into CASSQEGENIQYF.

This clone was seen once. The rearrangement uses TRBV4-3 and TRBJ2-3, with TRBD2 identical over 11 bases. This CDR3 has 21 amino acids. V shed 0 bases, J shed 1 base, and the junction held 15 bases outside the gene matches. From germline, CDR1 is LGHNA and CDR2 YSLEER. The CDR3 nucleotides read TGCGCCAGCAGCCAAGATATTCCAGTCAACTGGGGACTAGCGGGCACAGATACGCAGTATTTT. As protein: CASSQDIPVNWGLAGTDTQYF.

This rearrangement joins TRBV9 to TRBJ2-3; tentatively, D is TRBD2 (5 bases). The V end was cut by 4 bases, the J end by 4 bases, with 13 bases between. Germline CDR1 and CDR2: SGDLS and YYNGEE. This CDR3 region has 14 residues. The CDR3 nucleotides read TGTGCCAGCAGCTCCCAGACCGGGGCAGATACGCAGTATTTT. It translates to CASSSQTGADTQYF.

The chain employs TRBV7-9 and TRBJ1-5; D remains ambiguous. Trimming took off 1 base at V and 9 bases at J, with 10 bases between the two ends. The CDR3 sequence is 13 residues long. CDR1 is SEHNR, CDR2 FQNEAQ, per germline (reference sequence). The CDR3: CASSLEGGLPQHF. CDR3 bases: TGTGCCAGCAGCTTAGAGGGCGGGCTGCCCCAGCATTTT.

V usage is TRBV9 and J usage is TRBJ2-3, with 7 nucleotides matching TRBD2. V lost 3 bases, J lost 2 bases, and 6 bases stayed unmatched. The CDR3 runs 15 residues. Germline values: CDR1 SGDLS, CDR2 YYNGEE. The CDR3 protein is CASSASGGNTDTQYF. CDR3 in DNA: TGTGCCAGCAGCGCCTCCGGGGGGAACACAGATACGCAGTATTTT. Filled out from reference TRBV9 and TRBJ2-3, the complete variable domain reads DSGVTQTPKHLITATGQRVTLRCSPRSGDLSVYWYQQSLDQGLQFLIQYYNGEERAKGNILERFSAQQFPDLHSELNLSSLELGDSALYFCASSASGGNTDTQYFGPGTRLTVL.

The chain joins TRBV27 to TRBJ2-5; D is possibly TRBD2 (6 bases). V lost 5 bases and J 4 bases, leaving 17 bases between the germline ends. Germline V gene lookup returns CDR1 MNHEY and CDR2 SMNVEV (reference sequence). CDR3 length: 15 amino acids. The CDR3 sequence is CASSPSLTSSETQYF. The CDR3 DNA reads as TGTGCCAGCAGTCCCTCCCTGACTAGTTCAGAGACCCAGTACTTC.

This chain uses TRBV2 with TRBJ2-2, with TRBD1 identical over 7 bases. The CDR3 sequence is 14 residues long. Germline CDR1 reads SNHLY; CDR2 reads FYNNEI. V gave up 6 bases and J gave up 4 bases; unmatched junction bases: 5. The CDR3 loop reads CASRWTGLTGELFF. CDR3 bases: TGTGCCAGCAGATGGACAGGCCTCACCGGGGAGCTGTTTTTT.

This clone has a handful of counts. The chain combines TRBV19 with TRBJ2-3; D remains unclear. The CDR3 runs 15 residues. Germline CDR1 is LNHDA and CDR2 is SQIVND (reference sequence). Trimming left V 8 bases short and J 0 bases short, with 15 bases between. This CDR3 reads CASGSTGTSTDTQYF. DNA of the CDR3: TGTGCCAGTGGTAGCACGGGCACTAGCACAGATACGCAGTATTTT.

This rearrangement joins TRBV7-8 to TRBJ1-5; 7 bases align to TRBD1. The germline CDR1 and CDR2 sequences are SGHVS and FQNEAQ. V lost 2 bases, J lost 2 bases, and 6 bases stayed unmatched. The CDR3 is 16 amino acids. The DNA for the CDR3 is TGTGCCAGCAGCTTATGGGTAGGGGGCGGCAATCAGCCCCAGCATTTT. Protein: CASSLWVGGGNQPQHF.

The V gene is TRBV13, the J gene TRBJ2-1, with D possibly being TRBD2 (7 bases). The CDR3 sequence is 14 residues long. Trimming took off 3 bases at V and 8 bases at J, with 14 bases between the two ends. The germline CDR1 and CDR2 sequences are PRHDT and FYEKMQ (reference sequence). The CDR3 loop is CASSLKGGAHEQFF. CDR3 nucleotide sequence: TGTGCCAGCAGCTTGAAAGGGGGGGCTCATGAGCAGTTCTTC.

The gene calls are TRBV27 and TRBJ2-2; 9 bases match TRBD1. Germline V gives CDR1 MNHEY, CDR2 SMNVEV (reference sequence). The CDR3 is made up of 14 amino acids. V lost 6 bases and J lost 6; bases outside the gene matches: 5. The CDR3, as DNA: TGTGCCAGCAGCGTGGACAGGGGCGCCGGGGAGCTGTTTTTT. Translated: CASSVDRGAGELFF.

The chain employs TRBV10-2 and TRBJ1-2, with 7 bases fitting TRBD1. The ends lost 6 bases at V and 8 bases at J; junction bases unmatched: 6. Germline CDR1 reads WSHSY; CDR2 reads SAAADI. There are 12 residues in the CDR3. The CDR3 DNA follows: TGCGCCAGCAGGGGAGACAGGGACGGCTACACCTTC. The encoded protein is CASRGDRDGYTF.